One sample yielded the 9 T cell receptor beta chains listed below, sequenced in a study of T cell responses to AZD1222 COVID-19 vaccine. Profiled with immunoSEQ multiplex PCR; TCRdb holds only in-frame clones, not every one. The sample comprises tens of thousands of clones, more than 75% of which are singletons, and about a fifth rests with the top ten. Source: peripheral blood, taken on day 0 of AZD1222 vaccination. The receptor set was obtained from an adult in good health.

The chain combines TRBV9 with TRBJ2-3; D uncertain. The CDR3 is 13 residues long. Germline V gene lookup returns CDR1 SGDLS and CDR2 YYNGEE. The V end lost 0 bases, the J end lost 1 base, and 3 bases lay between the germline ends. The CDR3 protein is CASSVAGTDTQYF. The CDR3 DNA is TGTGCCAGCAGCGTAGCGGGCACAGATACGCAGTATTTT.

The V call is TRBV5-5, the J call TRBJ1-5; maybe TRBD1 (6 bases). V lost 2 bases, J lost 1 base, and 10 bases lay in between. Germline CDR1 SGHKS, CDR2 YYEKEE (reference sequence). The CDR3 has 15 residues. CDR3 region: CASSLQGWSNQPQHF. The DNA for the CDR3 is TGTGCCAGCAGCTTACAGGGCTGGAGCAATCAGCCCCAGCATTTT. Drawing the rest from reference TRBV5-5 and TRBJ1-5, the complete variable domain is DAGVTQSPTHLIKTRGQQVTLRCSPISGHKSVSWYQQVLGQGPQFIFQYYEKEERGRGNFPDRFSARQFPNYSSELNVNALLLGDSALYLCASSLQGWSNQPQHFGDGTRLSIL.

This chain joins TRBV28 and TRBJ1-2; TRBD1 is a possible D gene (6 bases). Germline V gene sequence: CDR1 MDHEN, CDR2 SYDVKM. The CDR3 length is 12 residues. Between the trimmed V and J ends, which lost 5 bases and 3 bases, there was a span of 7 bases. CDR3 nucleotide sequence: TGTGCCAGCAGTGGGGGCTACTATGGCTACACCTTC. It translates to CASSGGYYGYTF.

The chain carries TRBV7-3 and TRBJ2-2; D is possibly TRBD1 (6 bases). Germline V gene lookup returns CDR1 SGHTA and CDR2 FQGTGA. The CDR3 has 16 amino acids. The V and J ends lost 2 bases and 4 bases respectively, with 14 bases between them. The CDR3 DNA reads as TGTGCCAGCAGCTTAGGGACATCAATTCTCACCGGGGAGCTGTTTTTT. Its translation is CASSLGTSILTGELFF.

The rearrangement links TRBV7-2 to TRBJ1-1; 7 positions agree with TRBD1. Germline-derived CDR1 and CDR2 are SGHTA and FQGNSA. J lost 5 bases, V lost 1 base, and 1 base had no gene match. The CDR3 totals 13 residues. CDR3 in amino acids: CASSLDRGTEAFF. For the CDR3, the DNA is TGTGCCAGCAGCTTAGACAGGGGTACTGAAGCTTTCTTT.

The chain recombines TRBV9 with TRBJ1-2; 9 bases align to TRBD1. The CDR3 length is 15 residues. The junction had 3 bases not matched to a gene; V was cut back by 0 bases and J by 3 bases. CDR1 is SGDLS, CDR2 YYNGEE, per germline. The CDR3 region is CASSVGDRGDYGYTF. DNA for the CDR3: TGTGCCAGCAGCGTAGGAGACAGGGGGGACTATGGCTACACCTTC.

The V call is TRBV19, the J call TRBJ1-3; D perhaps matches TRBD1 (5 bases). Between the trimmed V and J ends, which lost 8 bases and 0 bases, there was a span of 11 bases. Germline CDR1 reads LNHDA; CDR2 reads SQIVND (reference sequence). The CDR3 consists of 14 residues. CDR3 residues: CASGRGNSGNTIYF. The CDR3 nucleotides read TGTGCCAGTGGTCGGGGGAACTCTGGAAACACCATATATTTT.

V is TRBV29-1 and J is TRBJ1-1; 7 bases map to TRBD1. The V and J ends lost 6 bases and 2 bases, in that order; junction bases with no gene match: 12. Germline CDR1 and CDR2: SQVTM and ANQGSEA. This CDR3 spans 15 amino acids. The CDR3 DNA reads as TGCAGCGTGGGGACAGTCCTCGCCGAAAACACTGAAGCTTTCTTT. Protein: CSVGTVLAENTEAFF.

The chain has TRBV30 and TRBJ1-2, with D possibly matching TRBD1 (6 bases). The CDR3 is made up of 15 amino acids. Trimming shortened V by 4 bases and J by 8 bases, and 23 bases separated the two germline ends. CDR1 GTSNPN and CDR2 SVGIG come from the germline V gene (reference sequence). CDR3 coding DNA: TGTGCCTGGAATCATTTCAGGGGCAAATCAAAAGGCTACACCTTC. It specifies CAWNHFRGKSKGYTF.